This T cell receptor (beta chain) comes out of a study of blood T cell repertoires in COVID-19. Sequencing was performed with immunoSEQ multiplex PCR; in TCRdb, only in-frame clones are kept and a portion is missing. The sample yields about 95,000 clones, around 87% seen once. This clone was detected a few times. The CDR3 has 13 residues. Per the germline V gene, CDR1 is SGHAT and CDR2 is FQNNGV. V shed 0 bases and J 9 bases; nucleotides not matched to a gene: 2. This clonotype was sampled from a human donor in a cohort sampled during active COVID-19. Material: peripheral blood. The rearrangement links TRBV11-2 to TRBJ1-5, with TRBD1 matching 7 bases. Written as DNA, the CDR3 is TGTGCCAGCAGCTTAGACAGGGGGAGGCCCCAGCATTTT. Its translation is CASSLDRGRPQHF. Supplemented by reference TRBV11-2 and TRBJ1-5, the full variable domain reads EAGVAQSPRYKIIEKRQSVAFWCNPISGHATLYWYQQILGQGPKLLIQFQNNGVVDDSQLPKDRFSAERLKGVDSTLKIQPAKLEDSAVYLCASSLDRGRPQHFGDGTRLSIL.